A selection of T cell receptor beta chains follows, all from one sample in a study of Graves' ophthalmopathy and Graves' hyperthyroidism. One entry per CDR3 protein results from TCRdb running MiXCR on the multiplex PCR reads. The table includes 500,000 to 800,000 distinct CDR3 sequences, roughly two fifths detected once. Sequencing was performed on peripheral blood. These receptor sequences come from an adult man with Graves' ophthalmopathy. CDR3s include the opening cysteine and the closing phenylalanine or tryptophan. D genes are given only for firm matches. Clone sizes are given selectively: once, few, many, or a class where the clone is expanded.

TRBD1 few TRBJ2-5 TRBV10-3 CASSTGGPQTQYF TGTGCCAGCAGTACAGGGGGGCCGCAGACCCAGTACTTC
TRBD1 many TRBJ2-7 TRBV5-1 CASGKGATYEQYF TGCGCCAGCGGGAAGGGGGCTACCTACGAGCAGTACTTC
. . TRBJ2-7 TRBV29-1 CSVDQDLSYEQYF TGCAGCGTCGACCAGGACTTATCCTACGAGCAGTACTTC
. many TRBJ1-4 TRBV19 CASRNNGVGEKLFF TGTGCCAGTCGGAATAACGGGGTTGGCGAAAAACTGTTTTTT
. . TRBJ1-1 TRBV9 CASSVEMDTEAFF TGTGCCAGCAGCGTAGAGATGGACACTGAAGCTTTCTTT
. . TRBJ1-1 TRBV5-6 CASSKVNRAEAFF TGTGCCAGCAGCAAGGTTAACAGGGCTGAAGCTTTCTTT
. . TRBJ1-5 TRBV4-1 CASSQVTGIGQPQHF TGCGCCAGCAGCCAAGTCACTGGGATCGGTCAGCCCCAGCATTTT
. many TRBJ2-7 TRBV2 CASNEGRLEQYF TGTGCCAGCAATGAGGGGAGGCTCGAGCAGTACTTC
TRBD2 many TRBJ2-5 TRBV7-9 CASSLDETSGLF TGTGCCAGCAGCTTGGATGAGACTAGCGGTCTCTTC
. few TRBJ2-2 TRBV5-1 CASSFQRTNTGELFF TGCGCCAGCAGTTTCCAGAGGACCAACACCGGGGAGCTGTTTTTT
TRBD1 . TRBJ1-4 TRBV2 CASRADRGDGKLFF TGTGCCAGCAGGGCAGACAGGGGCGACGGAAAACTGTTTTTT
TRBD1 many TRBJ2-2 TRBV29-1 CSVEGQGGAGELFF TGCAGCGTAGAGGGACAGGGGGGAGCCGGGGAGCTGTTTTTT
TRBD1 many TRBJ2-5 TRBV9 CASSVRQGETQYF TGTGCCAGCAGCGTTCGACAGGGTGAGACCCAGTACTTC
TRBD2 few TRBJ2-7 TRBV4-1 CASSQGGLALYEQYF TGCGCCAGCAGCCAAGGTGGACTAGCTCTCTACGAGCAGTACTTC
TRBD1 few TRBJ2-7 TRBV27 CASSLIGTGFYEQYF TGTGCCAGCAGCTTAATTGGGACAGGGTTCTACGAGCAGTACTTC
. many TRBJ1-3 TRBV29-1 CSVQSSGNTIYF TGCAGCGTCCAGAGCTCTGGAAACACCATATATTTT
TRBD1 many TRBJ2-5 TRBV12-3/TRBV12-4 CASQGQGEETQYF TGTGCCAGCCAGGGACAGGGGGAAGAGACCCAGTACTTC
. many TRBJ1-2 TRBV7-8 CASSFVGSPGYTF TGTGCCAGCAGCTTTGTGGGATCCCCAGGCTACACCTTC
. many TRBJ2-7 TRBV19 CASSIFNSYEQYF TGTGCCAGTAGTATTTTCAACTCCTACGAGCAGTACTTC
. . TRBJ1-5 TRBV10-3 CASRPPGRGNNQPQHF TGTGCCAGCAGGCCACCAGGGAGGGGGAACAATCAGCCCCAGCATTTT
. few TRBJ1-6 TRBV4-2 CASSQGAGRNSPLHF TGTGCCAGCAGCCAAGGGGCAGGGAGAAATTCACCCCTCCACTTT
TRBD1 few TRBJ1-6 TRBV6-6 CASSPVAGGELSPLHF TGTGCCAGCTCCCCGGTGGCAGGGGGCGAGTTGTCACCCCTCCACTTT